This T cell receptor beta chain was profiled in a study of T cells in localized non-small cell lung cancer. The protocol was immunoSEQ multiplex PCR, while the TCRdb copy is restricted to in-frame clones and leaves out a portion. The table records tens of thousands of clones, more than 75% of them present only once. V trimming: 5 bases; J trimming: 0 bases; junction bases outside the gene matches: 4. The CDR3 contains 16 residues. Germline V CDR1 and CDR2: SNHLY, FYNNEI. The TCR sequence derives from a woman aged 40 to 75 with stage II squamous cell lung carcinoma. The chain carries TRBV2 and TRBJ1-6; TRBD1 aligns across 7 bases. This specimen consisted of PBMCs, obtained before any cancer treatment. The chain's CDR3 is CASSSTGDSYNSPLHF. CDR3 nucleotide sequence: TGTGCCAGCAGTTCAACAGGGGACTCCTATAATTCACCCCTCCACTTT.